The 16 T cell receptor beta chains below all came from one sample that was sequenced in a study of vaccination effects on CD4 cells after COVID-19. Sequencing used immunoSEQ multiplex PCR; TCRdb keeps in-frame clones, though not all of them. The table includes 15,000 to 20,000 clones, approximately 74% detected once. Antigen-specific CD4+ T cells were expanded with viral peptide pools in the ViraFEST assay before sequencing. Following culture for ten to eleven days, CD4+ T cells were isolated. Infection with SARS-CoV-2 occurred in the person between March and December 2020, and PCR confirmed it. For these receptors, no antigen is known. Sequencing was performed on CD4+ T cells from PBMCs cultured with SARS-CoV-2 spike peptides, taken before COVID-19 vaccination. The receptors were sampled from a human donor who had a prior SARS-CoV-2 infection.

The chain recombines TRBV10-3 with TRBJ2-5, with D unclear. The CDR3 totals 13 residues. Trimming stripped 6 bases from V and 5 bases from J, with 13 bases between. The germline gives CDR1 ENHRY, CDR2 SYGVKD. CDR3 sequence (DNA): TGTGCCATCAGACTCTTCCCCGGGGAGACCCAGTACTTC. Its translation is CAIRLFPGETQYF.

CDR3 sequence (DNA): TGTGCCAGCAGCTTCATCGGCGGGGGTACGGTGCAGTTCTTC. Translating it yields CASSFIGGGTVQFF. The V and J genes are TRBV7-2 and TRBJ2-1; 7 nucleotides align to TRBD2. Trimming cost V 3 bases and J 12 bases; bases outside gene matches: 11. CDR1 and CDR2 (germline): SGHTA, FQGNSA. This CDR3 contains 14 residues. The full variable domain, in which reference TRBV7-2 and TRBJ2-1 provide the parts outside the CDR3, is GAGVSQSPSNKVTEKGKDVELRCDPISGHTALYWYRQSLGQGLEFLIYFQGNSAPDKSGLPSDRFSAERTGGSVSTLTIQRTQQEDSAVYLCASSFIGGGTVQFFGPGTRLTVL.

The chain links TRBV24-1 to TRBJ2-5; D assignment may be TRBD1 or TRBD2 (5 bases each). The ends were cut back, 5 bases at V and 5 bases at J, with 17 bases in the middle. Germline V CDR1 and CDR2: KGHDR, SFDVKD. The CDR3 spans 15 residues. For the CDR3, the DNA is TGTGCCACCAGTGGCAGTTTGGGGCCGGGGGAGACCCAGTACTTC. This translates into CATSGSLGPGETQYF.

This clone showed up just once. J is TRBJ1-2 and V is TRBV5-8; no firm D call. The CDR3 contains 13 residues. The ends were cut back, 2 bases at V and 8 bases at J, with 13 bases in the middle. Per germline, CDR1 SGHTS and CDR2 YDEGEE. The CDR3 protein is CASSFSSVLGYTF. Written as DNA, the CDR3 is TGTGCCAGCAGCTTTTCGTCAGTTCTCGGCTACACCTTC.

The rearrangement uses TRBV9 and TRBJ2-7; tentatively, D is TRBD1 or TRBD2 (6 bases each). The germline V and J ends were trimmed by 4 bases and 7 bases, with 18 bases remaining between them. CDR1 is SGDLS and CDR2 is YYNGEE in the germline V gene. There are 14 residues in the CDR3. The CDR3 is CASSRGPLTTEQYF. In DNA, the CDR3 is TGTGCCAGCAGCCGGGGGCCTTTAACTACGGAGCAGTACTTC.

This chain connects TRBV20-1 to TRBJ2-5; D uncertain. The CDR3 has 11 amino acids. In germline, CDR1 is DFQATT, CDR2 SNEGSKA (reference sequence). The CDR3 here is CRVGVSETQYF. DNA of the CDR3: TGCAGGGTAGGAGTGTCTGAGACCCAGTACTTC.

The chain links TRBV7-9 to TRBJ1-2, with D perhaps matching TRBD1 (5 bases). The germline gives CDR1 SEHNR, CDR2 FQNEAQ (reference sequence). This CDR3 has 13 amino acids. V lost 2 bases and J lost 8, with 12 bases in between. The CDR3 nucleotides are TGTGCCAGCAGCTTATACGAGCAGGGAGGCTACACCTTC. It codes for CASSLYEQGGYTF.

This chain uses TRBV5-4 with TRBJ2-1; D could derive from TRBD1 or TRBD2 (6 bases each). Looked up from germline, CDR1 is SGHNT and CDR2 is YYREEE (reference sequence). The V end was cut by 3 bases, the J end by 4 bases, with 11 bases between. This CDR3 is 14 amino acids long. The CDR3 DNA reads TGTGCCAGCAGCTCCATAGGGGGGTACAATGAGCAGTTCTTC. It encodes CASSSIGGYNEQFF.

This chain connects TRBV5-4 to TRBJ2-5; 7 nucleotides match TRBD2. Germline CDR1 is SGHNT and CDR2 is YYREEE (reference sequence). The CDR3 has 17 amino acids. Germline trimming cut 2 bases from V and 2 bases from J; bases unmatched to any gene: 12. The CDR3 DNA is TGTGCCAGCAGCTTTTGGCGGTCAGGGAGGGGACAAGAGACCCAGTACTTC. Protein sequence: CASSFWRSGRGQETQYF.

This chain connects TRBV20-1 to TRBJ2-1; D tentatively fits TRBD1 or TRBD2 (5 bases each). CDR3 size: 11 residues. V lost 6 bases and J lost 12, with 15 bases in between. Germline assignment: CDR1 DFQATT and CDR2 SNEGSKA (reference sequence). The CDR3 DNA reads TGCAGTGCCAAGAATTCGAGGGGGCAGTTCTTC. It specifies CSAKNSRGQFF.

The chain combines TRBV28 with TRBJ2-7, with D maybe TRBD2 (6 bases). Germline values: CDR1 MDHEN, CDR2 SYDVKM. V lost 6 bases and J 2 bases, leaving 14 bases between the germline ends. This CDR3 has 14 amino acids. This chain's CDR3 is CASSHRDLAYEQYF. CDR3 sequence (DNA): TGTGCCAGCAGCCACCGGGACTTAGCCTACGAGCAGTACTTC.

This rearrangement joins TRBV7-9 to TRBJ2-2; D unclear. Germline V CDR1 and CDR2: SEHNR, FQNEAQ (reference sequence). V was clipped by 5 bases and J by 2 bases, with 12 bases between them. This CDR3 spans 15 amino acids. CDR3 DNA sequence: TGTGCCAGCAGCCGTGGTCGACATAACACCGGGGAGCTGTTTTTT. As protein: CASSRGRHNTGELFF. Filled out from reference TRBV7-9 and TRBJ2-2, the complete variable domain reads DTGVSQNPRHKITKRGQNVTFRCDPISEHNRLYWYRQTLGQGPEFLTYFQNEAQLEKSRLLSDRFSAERPKGSFSTLEIQRTEQGDSAMYLCASSRGRHNTGELFFGEGSRLTVL.

This clone was detected only once. The V call is TRBV6-5, the J call TRBJ2-7; D is unclear. There are 11 residues in the CDR3. Germline V gives CDR1 MNHEY, CDR2 SVGAGI. The germline V and J ends were trimmed by 2 bases and 6 bases, with 5 bases remaining between them. This CDR3 is CASSYRAEQYF. CDR3 DNA: TGTGCCAGCAGTTACAGGGCCGAGCAGTACTTC.

The genes are TRBV7-3 and TRBJ1-1, with a possible D match to TRBD1 (6 bases). The germline CDR1 and CDR2 sequences are SGHTA and FQGTGA. There are 15 residues in the CDR3. V was cut by 2 bases and J by 3 bases, with 13 bases left in between. In DNA, the CDR3 is TGTGCCAGCAGCTTAGGCAGGGGCGCGGACACTGAAGCTTTCTTT. Its translation: CASSLGRGADTEAFF.

The J gene is TRBJ2-1, the V gene TRBV7-2; possibly TRBD2 for D (6 bases). CDR3 size: 18 residues. V lost 5 bases to trimming and J lost 8 bases, with 28 bases between them. Per germline, CDR1 SGHTA and CDR2 FQGNSA. The CDR3 DNA follows: TGTGCCAGCAGCCCGAAGACCGACGGGGGTTGGGTTGGCCATGAGCAGTTCTTC. It yields the protein CASSPKTDGGWVGHEQFF.

The rearrangement joins TRBV24-1 to TRBJ2-2, with a tentative D call TRBD2 (7 bases). CDR1 and CDR2 (germline): KGHDR, SFDVKD. This CDR3 comprises 16 residues. V was pared by 3 bases and J by 4 bases, with 14 bases between. In DNA, the CDR3 is TGTGCCACCAGTGATCCACAGGGCGGGAGCACCGGGGAGCTGTTTTTT. Protein sequence: CATSDPQGGSTGELFF.